Presented here are 5 T cell receptor beta chains from one specimen sequenced in a study of graft-versus-host responses after intestinal transplantation. Their specific antigens are unknown. Some clones are missing from TCRdb's copy, which holds only in-frame ones; the method was immunoSEQ multiplex PCR. In the table there are about 70,000 clones, 90% of which are singletons. The material sequenced was unstimulated CD8+ T cells sorted from spleen or lymph node cells, taken before intestinal transplant. Receptor source: a human donor who received an intestinal transplant.

This rearrangement joins TRBV7-9 to TRBJ2-7; unclear D gene. The germline gives CDR1 SEHNR, CDR2 FQNEAQ (reference sequence). Trimming shortened V by 5 bases and J by 3 bases, and 8 bases separated the two germline ends. This CDR3 comprises 12 residues. The CDR3 nucleotides read TGTGCCAGCAGCCCAGATTACTACGAGCAGTACTTC. Its protein is CASSPDYYEQYF.

The CDR3 sequence: CASSLEGVSYEQYF. The DNA for the CDR3 is TGTGCCAGCAGCTTGGAGGGGGTGAGCTACGAGCAGTACTTC. The J gene is TRBJ2-7, the V gene TRBV5-5, with TRBD1 as a possible D gene (6 bases). There are 14 residues in the CDR3. Trimming removed 0 bases from V and 3 bases from J, with 10 bases in between. Per the germline V gene, CDR1 is SGHKS and CDR2 is YYEKEE (reference sequence).

The chain employs TRBV5-8 and TRBJ1-1, with 8 bases lining up with TRBD1. V lost 1 base and J lost 4; bases outside the gene matches: 3. The CDR3 has 14 residues. The germline V gene encodes CDR1 SGHTS and CDR2 YDEGEE. CDR3 in amino acids: CASSLTGGSTEAFF. The CDR3 DNA follows: TGTGCCAGCAGCTTGACAGGGGGGTCCACTGAAGCTTTCTTT.

The V gene is TRBV14, the J gene TRBJ2-7; 7 nucleotides match TRBD1. Germline CDR1 reads SGHDN; CDR2 reads FVKESK. CDR3 size: 14 residues. The trim removed 3 bases at V and 3 bases at J, leaving 5 bases unmatched. The CDR3 DNA reads TGTGCCAGCAGCCACCGGGACAGCCTCTACGAGCAGTACTTC. Amino acid sequence: CASSHRDSLYEQYF.

The V and J genes are TRBV27 and TRBJ2-7; no firm D call. The CDR3 spans 13 residues. Per the germline V gene, CDR1 is MNHEY and CDR2 is SMNVEV (reference sequence). Trimming removed 3 bases at V and 2 bases at J, with 8 bases between. The CDR3 bases are TGTGCCAGCAGTTTTGGCCCAACCTACGAGCAGTACTTC. This gives the protein CASSFGPTYEQYF.